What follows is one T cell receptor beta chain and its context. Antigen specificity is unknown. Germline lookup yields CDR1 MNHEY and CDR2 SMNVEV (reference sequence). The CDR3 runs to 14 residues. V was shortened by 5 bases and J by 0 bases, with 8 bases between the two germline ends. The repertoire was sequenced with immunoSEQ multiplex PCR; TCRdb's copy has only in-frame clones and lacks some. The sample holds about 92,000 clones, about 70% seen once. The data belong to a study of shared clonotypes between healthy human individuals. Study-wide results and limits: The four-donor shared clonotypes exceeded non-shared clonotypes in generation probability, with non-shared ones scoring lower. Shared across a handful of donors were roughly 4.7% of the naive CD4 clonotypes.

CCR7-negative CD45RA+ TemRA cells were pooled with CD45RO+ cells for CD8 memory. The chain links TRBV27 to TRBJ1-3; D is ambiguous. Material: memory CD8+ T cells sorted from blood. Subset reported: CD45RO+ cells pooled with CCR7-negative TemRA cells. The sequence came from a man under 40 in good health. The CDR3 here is CASSAGYSGNTIYF. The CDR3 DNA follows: TGTGCCAGCAGTGCGGGATACTCTGGAAACACCATATATTTT.